These 24 T cell receptor beta chains share one sample of origin, sequenced in a study of human T cells and chemical hapten exposure. Time point here: patch test 3, about 24 weeks after DPC sensitization. Documented treatment: therapeutic diphenylcyclopropenone sensitization with weekly scalp DPC. MiXCR was run by TCRdb on the RACE reads, yielding one entry per CDR3 protein. The sample consists of roughly 100,000 distinct CDR3 sequences, less than 40% of them appearing once. The sample consisted of whole blood, taken in connection with sensitization to the hapten diphenylcyclopropenone (DPC). The receptors here all came from a man aged 40-55 years with alopecia areata. Some clones in this sample may be carry-over from other donors' samples.

The chain combines TRBV20-1 with TRBJ2-3, with 10 bases that match TRBD2. Losses at the gene ends were 3 bases for V and 6 bases for J; bases not matched to a gene: 6. The CDR3 length is 14 residues. The germline gives CDR1 DFQATT, CDR2 SNEGSKA (reference sequence). The CDR3 loop reads CSASITSGNDTQYF. CDR3 sequence (DNA): TGCAGTGCTAGTATAACTAGCGGGAACGATACGCAGTATTTT.

This clonotype was seen just once. The chain uses TRBV28 and TRBJ2-3, with 12 bases aligning to TRBD1. The CDR3 covers 17 residues. V was clipped by 6 bases and J by 3 bases; unmatched bases: 10. Germline lookup yields CDR1 MDHEN and CDR2 SYDVKM. The CDR3 DNA sequence: TGTGCCAGCAGGGCCCGGGACAGGGGGCGCTGGACAGATACGCAGTATTTT. It translates to CASRARDRGRWTDTQYF.

In this sample, this clonotype turned up once. The chain has TRBV20-1 and TRBJ1-2, with 9 bases that match TRBD1. With V trimmed by 6 bases and J by 4 bases, 9 bases remained unmatched. The germline CDR1 and CDR2 sequences are DFQATT and SNEGSKA (reference sequence). This CDR3 spans 14 amino acids. The CDR3 loop reads CSAPGQGLGYGYTF. DNA of the CDR3: TGCAGTGCCCCGGGACAGGGTTTGGGCTATGGCTACACCTTC.

There are a few counts of this clonotype. J is TRBJ1-4 and V is TRBV6-5; the D is unclear. Per germline, CDR1 MNHEY and CDR2 SVGAGI. Trimming took 3 bases from V and 5 from J, leaving 7 bases between them. There are 13 residues in the CDR3. DNA of the CDR3: TGTGCCAGCAGTTATGACCGGAATGAAAAACTGTTTTTT. Protein product: CASSYDRNEKLFF.

This chain joins TRBV29-1 and TRBJ2-3; 11 bases align to TRBD2. Looked up from germline, CDR1 is SQVTM and CDR2 is ANQGSEA. The CDR3 totals 15 residues. The V gene end was trimmed by 8 bases and the J gene end by 4 bases; junction bases not matched to a gene: 11. The CDR3 region has the DNA TGCAGCCCGTCTGGGCTAGCGGGAGGAGCAGATACGCAGTATTTT. Residues: CSPSGLAGGADTQYF.

This clonotype was seen a few times. V and J are TRBV6-5 and TRBJ2-7; 7 bases match TRBD2. This CDR3 is 16 amino acids long. Losses at the gene ends were 3 bases for V and 5 bases for J; bases not matched to a gene: 13. Germline V gene lookup returns CDR1 MNHEY and CDR2 SVGAGI. In nucleotides, the CDR3 is TGTGCCAGCAGTTATGGGGGAGGGAGACTAAATGACGAGCAGTACTTC. Protein: CASSYGGGRLNDEQYF.

This clonotype was detected only a few times. The junction does not match germline at one end; this may be a read error. The chain recombines TRBV7-7 with TRBJ2-3; D is unresolved. This CDR3 has 14 amino acids. CDR1 and CDR2 (germline): SSHAT, FNYEAQ (reference sequence). CDR3 DNA: TGTGCTAGCAGCTTAGATGGCGGCACAGATACGCAGTATTTT. Amino acid sequence: CASSLDGGTDTQYF. The full variable domain, its missing parts supplied by reference TRBV7-7 and TRBJ2-3, is GAGVSQSPRYKVTKRGQDVTLRCDPISSHATLYWYQQALGQGPEFLTYFNYEAQPDKSGLPSDRFSAERPEGSISTLTIQRTEQRDSAMYRCASSLDGGTDTQYFGPGTRLTVL.

This clonotype has only a few counts. V and J are TRBV15 and TRBJ2-7; 9 bases fit TRBD1. The CDR3 spans 15 residues. Germline-derived CDR1 and CDR2 are LNHNV and YYDKDF (reference sequence). The ends lost 2 bases at V and 4 bases at J; junction bases unmatched: 6. The chain's CDR3 is CATSRNRGPGYEQYF. CDR3 DNA: TGTGCCACCAGCAGAAACAGGGGGCCGGGTTACGAGCAGTACTTC.

The CDR3 coding sequence is TGTGCCAGCAGCTCGCCTACTGAGGGGGACCTAGAAGCTTTCTTT. Translated: CASSSPTEGDLEAFF. This chain links TRBV7-9 with TRBJ1-1, with D possibly being TRBD1 (6 bases). V lost 4 bases to trimming and J lost 8 bases, with 20 bases between them. The CDR3 consists of 15 residues. Germline assignment: CDR1 SEHNR and CDR2 FQNEAQ (reference sequence). Full variable domain (rest looked up from reference TRBV7-9 and TRBJ1-1): DTGVSQNPRHKITKRGQNVTFRCDPISEHNRLYWYRQTLGQGPEFLTYFQNEAQLEKSRLLSDRFSAERPKGSFSTLEIQRTEQGDSAMYLCASSSPTEGDLEAFFGQGTRLTVV.

This clonotype was seen only once. The chain carries TRBV6-5 and TRBJ1-5; D might be TRBD1 (6 bases). The CDR3 length is 13 residues. The V end lost 3 bases, the J end lost 7 bases, and 10 bases lay between the germline ends. Germline lookup yields CDR1 MNHEY and CDR2 SVGAGI. The CDR3 DNA sequence: TGTGCCAGCAGTTATCAACAGGGCCAGCCCCAGCATTTT. It translates to CASSYQQGQPQHF.

This clonotype was seen a few times. The chain joins TRBV14 to TRBJ2-7; the D is unclear. V was clipped by 1 base and J by 3 bases, with 7 bases between them. Germline V gives CDR1 SGHDN, CDR2 FVKESK. The CDR3 loop spans 13 amino acids. This CDR3 is CASSQGADYEQYF. CDR3 DNA sequence: TGTGCCAGCAGCCAAGGGGCGGACTACGAGCAGTACTTC.

CDR3 loop: CSGSSQSSYNEQFF. In nucleotides, the CDR3 is TGCAGCGGCAGCTCACAGAGCTCCTACAATGAGCAGTTCTTC. This rearrangement joins TRBV29-1 to TRBJ2-1; D gene ambiguous. Trimming left V 7 bases short and J 0 bases short, with 13 bases between. Germline CDR1 and CDR2: SQVTM and ANQGSEA. The CDR3 consists of 14 residues.

This clonotype has a handful of counts. J is TRBJ2-6 and V is TRBV3-1; 9 bases are a match to TRBD2. Germline CDR1 LGHDT, CDR2 YNNKEL (reference sequence). Trimming cost V 4 bases and J 2 bases; bases outside gene matches: 15. This CDR3 spans 20 amino acids. The CDR3 reads CASSRNFGLAGYAGANVLTF. For the CDR3, the DNA is TGTGCCAGCAGCCGTAATTTCGGGCTAGCGGGATATGCTGGGGCCAACGTCCTGACTTTC.

The chain uses TRBV29-1 and TRBJ1-2; no firm D call. There are 9 residues in the CDR3. Germline CDR1 SQVTM, CDR2 ANQGSEA. The V end lost 7 bases, the J end lost 8 bases, and 8 bases lay between the germline ends. The CDR3 loop is CSGTPGYTF. CDR3 in DNA: TGCAGCGGTACCCCCGGCTACACCTTC.

Written as DNA, the CDR3 is TGCAGTGCTAGAGAAATAGCGGGAGGGCCTAGGGAGCAGTACTTC. The encoded protein is CSAREIAGGPREQYF. The V and J genes are TRBV20-1 and TRBJ2-7, with 11 bases that match TRBD2. From germline, CDR1 is DFQATT and CDR2 SNEGSKA (reference sequence). V shed 0 bases, J shed 7 bases, and the junction held 8 bases outside the gene matches. This CDR3 spans 15 amino acids.

This clonotype has just a few counts. The rearrangement joins TRBV14 to TRBJ2-3; the D is unclear. Germline V gene sequence: CDR1 SGHDN, CDR2 FVKESK. V lost 1 base and J lost 4, with 9 bases in between. The CDR3 has 14 residues. This CDR3 is CASSQVDRPDTQYF. Written as DNA, the CDR3 is TGTGCCAGCAGCCAAGTCGACCGCCCAGATACGCAGTATTTT.

The chain combines TRBV28 with TRBJ1-2; D remains unclear. CDR3 length: 12 amino acids. V lost 2 bases, J lost 3 bases, and 4 bases lay in between. Germline V gene data show CDR1 as MDHEN and CDR2 as SYDVKM. CDR3 nucleotides: TGTGCCAGCAGTTTAGGGGACTATGGCTACACCTTC. The encoded protein is CASSLGDYGYTF.

The table lists this clonotype with a few counts. One end of the junction varies from germline; a read error may be responsible. The chain couples TRBV28 to TRBJ2-1; 7 bases map to TRBD2. CDR3 size: 14 residues. From germline, CDR1 is MDHEN and CDR2 SYDVKM. In nucleotides, the CDR3 is TGTGCCACCAGTCAGGCGGGAGCTCAGGATGAGCAGTTCTTC. This sequence encodes CATSQAGAQDEQFF.

The sample holds one count of this clonotype. V is TRBV3-1 and J is TRBJ2-2; TRBD1 aligns across 10 bases. J gave up 6 bases and V 2 bases, and 9 bases lay outside the gene matches. This CDR3 comprises 17 residues. Germline values: CDR1 LGHDT, CDR2 YNNKEL (reference sequence). CDR3 region: CASSQFPPGTGAGELFF. The CDR3 DNA sequence: TGTGCCAGCAGCCAATTTCCCCCCGGGACAGGGGCCGGGGAGCTGTTTTTT.

The V gene is TRBV7-2, the J gene TRBJ2-5, with 10 bases that match TRBD2. Germline-derived CDR1 and CDR2 are SGHTA and FQGNSA. This CDR3 region has 16 residues. With V trimmed by 4 bases and J by 7 bases, 12 bases remained unmatched. The CDR3 reads CASSSAGPSGRGTQYF. For the CDR3, the DNA is TGTGCCAGCAGCTCCGCGGGTCCTAGCGGGAGAGGGACCCAGTACTTC.

J is TRBJ1-1 and V is TRBV5-1, with a possible D match to TRBD1 (6 bases). Trimming removed 3 bases at V and 5 bases at J, with 14 bases between. The V gene's germline CDR1 is SGHRS and CDR2 YFSETQ. CDR3 length: 14 residues. This chain's CDR3 is CASSSREGGTEAFF. CDR3 DNA: TGCGCCAGCAGCTCCCGAGAAGGGGGGACTGAAGCTTTCTTT.

This chain joins TRBV20-1 and TRBJ2-7; D is ambiguous. Trimming removed 6 bases at V and 4 bases at J, with 7 bases between. This CDR3 comprises 10 residues. Per germline, CDR1 DFQATT and CDR2 SNEGSKA (reference sequence). CDR3 nucleotides: TGCAGTGCGAGAAGATACGAGCAGTACTTC. Encoded protein: CSARRYEQYF.

This clonotype was detected a few times. The chain employs TRBV6-2 or TRBV6-3 and TRBJ2-6; tentatively, D is TRBD2 (6 bases). The V end lost 4 bases, the J end lost 2 bases, and 6 bases lay between the germline ends. Per germline, CDR1 MNHEY and CDR2 SVGEGT. CDR3 length: 14 amino acids. CDR3 nucleotides: TGTGCCAGCAGTTGGGGGGCTGGGGCCAACGTCCTGACTTTC. As protein: CASSWGAGANVLTF.

This clonotype showed up just a few times. The chain carries TRBV20-1 and TRBJ2-4; D might be TRBD1 or TRBD2, each matching 5 bases. Germline CDR1 DFQATT, CDR2 SNEGSKA (reference sequence). V dropped 5 bases and J dropped 14 bases, with 19 bases sitting between them. The CDR3 has 12 residues. This chain's CDR3 is CSASGPSTPEYF. DNA for the CDR3: TGCAGTGCTTCGGGACCGAGCACCCCCGAGTACTTC.